This T cell receptor beta chain comes out of a study of T-cell reconstitution after alpha-beta-depleted transplantation in children. General study results and limits: At around two months after transplant, the alpha-beta T cells were reportedly derived from several hundred expanded clones that came from non-depleted graft cells.

The germline V gene encodes CDR1 LNHNV and CDR2 YYDKDF (reference sequence). CDR3 length: 15 residues. V was cut by 5 bases and J by 2 bases, with 16 bases left in between. This clonotype was picked up a small number of times. The target antigen is unknown. Unique molecular identifiers were incorporated when the TCRbeta library was constructed. TCRdb processed the PCR reads anew with MiXCR; each CDR3 protein has one entry. Seen here are around 670,000 distinct CDR3 sequences, around 13% observed once, and the top ten hold roughly 0.84%. The V gene is TRBV15, the J gene TRBJ2-7; tentatively, D is TRBD1 or TRBD2 (5 bases each). Sequencing was performed on PBMCs, taken before TCRalphabeta/CD19-depleted stem cell transplant. The source of this sequence is a girl aged 2 to 9 with congenital amegakaryocytic thrombocytopenia, due to receive a stem cell transplant. The CDR3 protein is CATSGVREAAYEQYF. The CDR3 DNA reads as TGTGCCACCAGCGGCGTCAGGGAAGCGGCCTACGAGCAGTACTTC.